A selection of T cell receptor beta chains follows, all from one sample in a study of blood T cell repertoires in COVID-19. Produced via immunoSEQ multiplex PCR; TCRdb's table is partial and in-frame only. The sample records roughly 350,000 clones, approximately 81% being singletons. Sequenced sample: peripheral blood. Receptors originate from a woman aged 18-29 years with acute or convalescent COVID-19. Each CDR3 is given with its conserved first and last residue. Fields, in order: J gene, clone size, D gene, V gene, CDR3 protein, CDR3 DNA. The D gene is left open where the match is weak. Only part of the rows carry a size: once, few, many, or a class if the clone is expanded.

J: TRBJ1-1
size: -
D: -
V: TRBV24-1
CDR3: CATSVGRNTEAFF
DNA: TGTGCCACCAGTGTCGGGAGGAACACTGAAGCTTTCTTT

J: TRBJ1-3
size: -
D: -
V: TRBV2
CDR3: CASSVGGSGNTIYF
DNA: TGTGCCAGCAGTGTGGGGGGTTCTGGAAACACCATATATTTT

J: TRBJ1-2
size: -
D: -
V: TRBV27
CDR3: CASSSGDNYGYTF
DNA: TGTGCCAGCAGTTCCGGGGATAACTATGGCTACACCTTC

J: TRBJ2-7
size: -
D: TRBD1
V: TRBV2
CDR3: CASFPGQETDQYF
DNA: TGTGCCAGTTTCCCGGGACAGGAGACGGATCAGTACTTC

J: TRBJ2-5
size: -
D: -
V: TRBV7-2
CDR3: CASSLLPEQETQYF
DNA: TGTGCCAGCAGCTTATTACCGGAGCAAGAGACCCAGTACTTC

J: TRBJ1-5
size: few
D: TRBD1
V: TRBV19
CDR3: CASSRTGRDHQPQHF
DNA: TGTGCCAGTAGTAGGACAGGGCGAGATCATCAGCCCCAGCATTTT

J: TRBJ1-4
size: -
D: TRBD1
V: TRBV19
CDR3: CASSVDSGTGGSMNEKLFF
DNA: TGTGCCAGTAGTGTCGATTCCGGGACAGGAGGAAGCATGAATGAAAAACTGTTTTTT

J: TRBJ2-7
size: -
D: TRBD1
V: TRBV5-6
CDR3: CASSFGTGGVEQYF
DNA: TGTGCCAGCAGCTTCGGGACAGGGGGCGTCGAGCAGTACTTC

J: TRBJ1-1
size: -
D: -
V: TRBV30
CDR3: CAWSVPRAEAFF
DNA: TGTGCCTGGAGTGTACCGCGAGCAGAAGCTTTCTTT

J: TRBJ2-3
size: -
D: TRBD1
V: TRBV9
CDR3: CASSEFGTGNTDTQYF
DNA: TGTGCCAGCAGCGAGTTCGGGACAGGGAACACAGATACGCAGTATTTT

J: TRBJ1-2
size: -
D: -
V: TRBV30
CDR3: CAWSVMGDGYTF
DNA: TGTGCCTGGAGTGTCATGGGCGATGGCTACACCTTC

J: TRBJ2-3
size: -
D: -
V: TRBV25-1
CDR3: CASSESSGTDTQYF
DNA: TGTGCCAGCAGTGAATCGTCAGGCACAGATACGCAGTATTTT

J: TRBJ1-5
size: -
D: -
V: TRBV18
CDR3: CASSPVGGVGQPQHF
DNA: TGTGCCAGCTCACCGGTAGGGGGGGTGGGTCAGCCCCAGCATTTT

J: TRBJ1-5
size: -
D: -
V: TRBV27
CDR3: CASSSLRQQGPNLNQPQHF
DNA: TGTGCCAGCAGTTCTTTACGGCAGCAGGGTCCCAATCTGAATCAGCCCCAGCATTTT

J: TRBJ2-7
size: -
D: -
V: TRBV9
CDR3: CASSVTVGGSYEQYF
DNA: TGTGCCAGCAGCGTGACAGTCGGGGGAAGCTACGAGCAGTACTTC

J: TRBJ1-6
size: -
D: TRBD1
V: TRBV11-3
CDR3: CASSQGQGDSPLHF
DNA: TGTGCCAGCAGCCAGGGACAGGGGGATTCACCCCTCCACTTT

J: TRBJ2-5
size: -
D: -
V: TRBV5-1
CDR3: CASSLEQAQETQYF
DNA: TGCGCCAGCAGCTTGGAACAGGCCCAAGAGACCCAGTACTTC

J: TRBJ2-7
size: -
D: TRBD1
V: TRBV27
CDR3: CASKPVGTGEYWQYF
DNA: TGTGCCAGCAAACCCGTTGGGACAGGGGAATATTGGCAGTACTTC

J: TRBJ2-1
size: -
D: TRBD2
V: TRBV5-1
CDR3: CASSGRSGRESSYNEQFF
DNA: TGCGCCAGCAGCGGGAGAAGCGGGAGGGAAAGCTCCTACAATGAGCAGTTCTTC